The source of this T cell receptor (beta chain) is a study of Graves' ophthalmopathy and Graves' hyperthyroidism. From germline, CDR1 is MNHEY and CDR2 SVGAGI. Deletions cut 6 bases from V and 4 bases from J, with 12 bases between. This CDR3 region has 14 residues. This clonotype was seen many times. RNA transcripts yielded amplified TCR beta CDR3 regions. HTBI primers were employed in first-round RT-PCR, then a second-round multiplex PCR followed. Each CDR3 protein is one row after TCRdb ran MiXCR on the multiplex PCR reads. In the table there are almost 400,000 distinct CDR3 sequences, about 17% of which are singletons. A diagnosis was made from clinical symptoms together with serum thyroxine, TRAb, thyroid ultrasound and orbital computed tomography. The PBMCs were taken from under 12 ml of fresh peripheral blood.

The clonotype originates from a woman aged 18 to 35 with Graves' ophthalmopathy. This chain connects TRBV6-5 to TRBJ2-2; the D is unclear. The source material was peripheral blood. The CDR3 bases are TGTGCCAGCAGCGTTCGCCCTCTCACCGGGGAGCTGTTTTTT. It translates to CASSVRPLTGELFF.